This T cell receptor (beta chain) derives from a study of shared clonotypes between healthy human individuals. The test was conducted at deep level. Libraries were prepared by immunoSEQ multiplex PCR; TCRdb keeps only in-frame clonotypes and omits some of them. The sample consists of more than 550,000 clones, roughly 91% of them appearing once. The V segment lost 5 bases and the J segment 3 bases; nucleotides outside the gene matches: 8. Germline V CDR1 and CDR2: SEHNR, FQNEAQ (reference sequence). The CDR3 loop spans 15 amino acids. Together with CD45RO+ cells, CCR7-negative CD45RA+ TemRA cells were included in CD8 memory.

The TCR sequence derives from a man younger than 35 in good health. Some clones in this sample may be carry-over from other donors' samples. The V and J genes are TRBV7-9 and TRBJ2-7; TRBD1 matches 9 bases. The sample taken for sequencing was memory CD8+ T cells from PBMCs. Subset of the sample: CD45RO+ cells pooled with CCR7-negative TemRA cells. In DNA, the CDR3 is TGTGCCAGCAGCAATCCGGGACAGGGATTCTACGAGCAGTACTTC. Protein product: CASSNPGQGFYEQYF.